Listed here are 18 T cell receptor beta chains from one sample, sequenced in a study of CD8 T cells in ankylosing spondylitis. Study conclusions and caveats: About 8 highly homologous variants made up a TCR beta motif, and this motif appeared characteristic of ankylosing spondylitis blood.

MiXCR, applied by TCRdb to the 5' RACE reads, yields one record per CDR3 protein. The sample lists hundreds of thousands of distinct CDR3 sequences, roughly a quarter occurring once. Their target antigens are unknown. The sequencing input was blood, either unsorted or a sorted T cell fraction (not recorded which). The source of these receptors is a male donor with ankylosing spondylitis.

The CDR3 DNA reads TGTGCCAGCAGCTTCGGGACGGGTAATGAAAAACTGTTTTTT. This translates into CASSFGTGNEKLFF. The chain combines TRBV7-2 with TRBJ1-4, with TRBD1 as a possible D gene (5 bases). Germline V gives CDR1 SGHTA, CDR2 FQGNSA. Trimming took off 3 bases at V and 4 bases at J, with 9 bases between the two ends. This CDR3 is built from 14 residues.

This clonotype has just one count. This sequence joins TRBV12-5 and TRBJ2-1, with TRBD2 matching 7 bases. Germline V gives CDR1 LGHNT, CDR2 FRNRAP. The ends lost 7 bases at V and 6 bases at J; junction bases unmatched: 12. The CDR3 is 15 amino acids. CDR3 nucleotides: TGTGCTAGTGCCCTTTGGAGGGAGGGCCTCAATGAGCAGTTCTTC. This encodes CASALWREGLNEQFF. Together with reference TRBV12-5 and TRBJ2-1, the CDR3 gives the full variable domain: DARVTQTPRHKVTEMGQEVTMRCQPILGHNTVFWYRQTMMQGLELLAYFRNRAPLDDSGMPKDRFSAEMPDATLATLKIQPSEPRDSAVYFCASALWREGLNEQFFGPGTRLTVL.

The DNA of the CDR3 is TGTGCCACCCGAAGGCCTAGCGGGAGGTTAAACGTC. Translating gives CATRRPSGRLNV. The chain recombines TRBV24-1 with TRBJ2-7; 11 nucleotides align to TRBD2. The V gene's germline CDR1 is KGHDR and CDR2 SFDVKD. The CDR3 has 12 amino acids.

This rearrangement joins TRBV5-6 to TRBJ2-1; TRBD1 agrees at 8 bases. Germline V gives CDR1 SGHDT, CDR2 YYEEEE. V was clipped by 0 bases and J by 7 bases; unmatched bases: 9. The CDR3 has 16 amino acids. CDR3 in DNA: TGTGCCAGCAGCTTGGTAGGGCAGGGGGCAAGGAATGAGCAGTTCTTC. This gives the protein CASSLVGQGARNEQFF.

This clonotype was counted between two and nine times. The chain uses TRBV20-1 and TRBJ2-1; D is unresolved. The CDR3 contains 11 residues. Germline V lookup: CDR1 DFQATT, CDR2 SNEGSKA (reference sequence). V lost 7 bases, J lost 7 bases, and 11 bases lay in between. The CDR3 DNA is TGCAGTGTCAGACCCCTAAATGAGCAGTTCTTC. It translates to CSVRPLNEQFF.

This clonotype was seen a few times. V usage is TRBV20-1 and J usage is TRBJ2-5; tentatively, D is TRBD1 (6 bases). Germline CDR1 and CDR2: DFQATT and SNEGSKA (reference sequence). The CDR3 runs 14 residues. Trimming pared 2 bases from V and 7 bases from J, leaving 17 bases between. The CDR3 here is CSARNSQGSGTQYF. The CDR3 region has the DNA TGCAGTGCTAGAAATTCACAGGGAAGTGGGACCCAGTACTTC.

V and J are TRBV20-1 and TRBJ2-1, with 12 positions matching TRBD2. This CDR3 has 15 amino acids. The trim removed 3 bases at V and 5 bases at J, leaving 5 bases unmatched. Germline CDR1 reads DFQATT; CDR2 reads SNEGSKA (reference sequence). CDR3 sequence reads: CSARMGTSGHNEQFF. In DNA form, the CDR3 reads TGCAGTGCTAGGATGGGGACTAGCGGGCACAATGAGCAGTTCTTC.

In its sample, this clonotype was seen a few times. This chain joins TRBV7-7 and TRBJ2-2; D is perhaps TRBD1 or TRBD2 (6 bases each). Germline V gene data show CDR1 as SSHAT and CDR2 as FNYEAQ (reference sequence). With 7 bases removed from V and 2 bases from J, the gap between germline ends came to 14 bases. CDR3 length equals 15 residues. The CDR3 nucleotides are TGTGCCAGCATCCCTCTCGGGGGCAACACCGGGGAGCTGTTTTTT. Translating it yields CASIPLGGNTGELFF.

This chain links TRBV29-1 with TRBJ2-3, with D perhaps assigned TRBD1 or TRBD2 (6 bases each). The CDR3 is 14 amino acids. V gave up 6 bases and J gave up 4 bases, with 17 bases separating them. Germline V CDR1 and CDR2: SQVTM, ANQGSEA. In nucleotides, the CDR3 is TGCAGCGTAGGCCGTGGGGGGCCGGCAGATACGCAGTATTTT. Its protein product is CSVGRGGPADTQYF.

This clonotype was recorded only once. The chain has TRBV5-1 and TRBJ2-5; TRBD2 matches at 15 bases. The CDR3 length is 19 residues. Trimming took 3 bases from V and 4 from J; bases not matched to a gene: 13. In germline, CDR1 is SGHRS, CDR2 YFSETQ. CDR3 nucleotide sequence: TGCGCCAGCAGCTCGGGACTAGCGGGAGGTCACAACGTGAGAGAGACCCAGTACTTC. Protein sequence: CASSSGLAGGHNVRETQYF.

This clonotype was recorded a few times. The V and J genes are TRBV20-1 and TRBJ2-3; D uncertain. The germline CDR1 and CDR2 sequences are DFQATT and SNEGSKA (reference sequence). There are 15 residues in the CDR3. The V gene lost 5 bases and the J gene lost 0 bases, with 15 bases spanning the gap. CDR3 sequence reads: CSAGVGRSSTDTQYF. The CDR3 DNA follows: TGCAGTGCTGGGGTAGGGCGGTCTAGCACAGATACGCAGTATTTT.

The V gene is TRBV12-3 or TRBV12-4, the J gene TRBJ1-3; 8 nucleotides line up with TRBD1. Germline trimming cut 7 bases from V and 2 bases from J; bases unmatched to any gene: 4. CDR3 length: 14 amino acids. CDR3 sequence reads: CASILQGAGNTIYF. The DNA for the CDR3 is TGTGCCAGCATCCTACAGGGGGCTGGAAACACCATATATTTT.

The chain links TRBV6-1 to TRBJ2-2; TRBD1 is a possible D gene (5 bases). Germline loops: CDR1 MNHNS, CDR2 SASEGT. The CDR3 is 13 residues long. V was pared by 6 bases and J by 4 bases, with 9 bases between. The CDR3 region has the DNA TGTGCCAGCAGGGGGCGGAGCACCGGGGAGCTGTTTTTT. It yields the protein CASRGRSTGELFF.

This sequence joins TRBV2 and TRBJ2-5; D is possibly TRBD2 (6 bases). The ends were cut back, 7 bases at V and 5 bases at J, with 14 bases in the middle. The CDR3 contains 13 residues. Germline loops: CDR1 SNHLY, CDR2 FYNNEI. CDR3 sequence: CASTGTVSETQYF. CDR3 bases: TGTGCCAGCACCGGGACTGTCAGCGAGACCCAGTACTTC. The full variable domain, completed using reference TRBV2 and TRBJ2-5, is EPEVTQTPSHQVTQMGQEVILRCVPISNHLYFYWYRQILGQKVEFLVSFYNNEISEKSEIFDDQFSVERPDGSNFTLKIRSTKLEDSAMYFCASTGTVSETQYFGPGTRLLVL.

This clonotype has only a few counts. The chain joins TRBV5-1 to TRBJ2-2; no clear D gene. This CDR3 has 17 residues. Trimming stripped 0 bases from V and 6 bases from J, with 18 bases between. Germline values: CDR1 SGHRS, CDR2 YFSETQ. The DNA for the CDR3 is TGCGCCAGCAGCTTGGGGCCTGACCCCTTAGGGCCCGGGGAGCTGTTTTTT. Protein: CASSLGPDPLGPGELFF. The whole variable domain, filled in from reference TRBV5-1 and TRBJ2-2, reads KAGVTQTPRYLIKTRGQQVTLSCSPISGHRSVSWYQQTPGQGLQFLFEYFSETQRNKGNFPGRFSGRQFSNSRSEMNVSTLELGDSALYLCASSLGPDPLGPGELFFGEGSRLTVL.

The chain has TRBV4-1 and TRBJ2-2, with D perhaps TRBD2 (6 bases). The germline V and J ends were trimmed by 5 bases and 4 bases, with 11 bases remaining between them. This CDR3 contains 14 residues. Germline V gene lookup returns CDR1 MGHRA and CDR2 YSYEKL. The CDR3 loop is CASSARTTTGELFF. CDR3 coding DNA: TGCGCCAGCAGCGCGAGGACTACCACCGGGGAGCTGTTTTTT.

The chain has TRBV29-1 and TRBJ2-1; the match to TRBD1 covers 10 bases. In germline, CDR1 is SQVTM, CDR2 ANQGSEA. With 6 bases clipped from V and 7 bases from J, the junction kept 15 bases outside the gene matches. The CDR3 has 16 residues. This chain's CDR3 is CSVEIPGTGVSNEQFF. The CDR3 nucleotides read TGCAGCGTCGAGATTCCCGGGACAGGGGTTTCGAATGAGCAGTTCTTC.

This clonotype was recorded a few times. The CDR3 spells CASSLYQGEKLFF. The CDR3 DNA follows: TGTGCCAGCAGCTTATACCAGGGTGAAAAACTGTTTTTT. The J gene is TRBJ1-4, the V gene TRBV7-6; possible D gene TRBD1, 5 bases. CDR1 is SGHVS, CDR2 FNYEAQ, per germline. The CDR3 contains 13 residues. Trimming left V 2 bases short and J 7 bases short, with 8 bases between.